The clone carrying this TCR beta chain was seen at least ten times. Its antigen is not known. From the 5' RACE reads, TCRdb called clonotypes with MiXCR, one entry per CDR3 protein. Of about 340,000 distinct CDR3 sequences in the sample, 3% to 4.5% are singletons; the top ten hold less than 25%. This entry comes from a study of T cells after yellow fever vaccination. Study observations and caveats: Any FACS-sorted repertoire could hold abundant clonotypes that contaminate it from the bulk population. It was a small share of clonotypes that appeared in both CD4 and CD8 compartments.

Germline values: CDR1 SQVTM, CDR2 ANQGSEA. The CDR3 is 14 amino acids. V gave up 0 bases and J gave up 2 bases, with 11 bases separating them. The J gene is TRBJ2-7, the V gene TRBV29-1; the D gene could be TRBD1 or TRBD2 (7 bases each). Here the sequenced sample was PBMCs, taken 5 days after the yellow fever booster vaccination. The sequence derives from a man in his late teens or twenties who received the YFV17D yellow fever vaccine. CDR3 coding DNA: TGCAGCGTTGAAGACAGGGGGGGAACCTACGAGCAGTACTTC. Translated, it gives CSVEDRGGTYEQYF.